Listed below are T cell receptor beta chains from one sample, sequenced in a study of cytomegalovirus exposure and HLA in healthy donors. Assay used: immunoSEQ multiplex PCR; TCRdb lists only in-frame clones, some missing. The data contain some 30,000 clones, 65% to 90% of them singletons. The specimen was PBMCs. These receptors were collected from a woman in her late teens or twenties in good health and CMV-seronegative. The CDR3 runs from the conserved cysteine through the conserved F or W. The order of the fields is CDR3 length, D gene, J gene, V gene, CDR3 protein. A D gene is named only where the DNA matches it firmly.

length: 13; D: NA; J: TRBJ1-2; V: TRBV7-3; CDR3: CASSGGRDYGYTF
length: 13; D: NA; J: TRBJ2-1; V: TRBV5-6; CDR3: CASSLVADNEQFF
length: 15; D: TRBD1; J: TRBJ1-1; V: TRBV9; CDR3: CASSVDGTVNTEAFF
length: 15; D: NA; J: TRBJ2-1; V: TRBV5-6; CDR3: CASSLRRASYNEQFF
length: 17; D: TRBD1; J: TRBJ2-7; V: TRBV7-2; CDR3: CASSLARGTGWEAIQYF
length: 16; D: TRBD1; J: TRBJ2-6; V: TRBV25-1; CDR3: CASSEDRIDWANVLPF
length: 16; D: TRBD1; J: TRBJ1-1; V: TRBV25-1; CDR3: CASRQFGQGLNTQAFF
length: 15; D: NA; J: TRBJ1-2; V: TRBV27; CDR3: CASSPEYRWNYGYTF
length: 17; D: TRBD2; J: TRBJ2-7; V: TRBV15; CDR3: CATSKPSGLAGRGEQYF
length: 16; D: NA; J: TRBJ2-7; V: TRBV4-3; CDR3: CASSQDGAGMDYEQYF
length: 13; D: NA; J: TRBJ2-1; V: TRBV6-5; CDR3: CASSYQGHNEQFF
length: 13; D: NA; J: TRBJ1-3; V: TRBV19; CDR3: CASRLSSGNTIYF
length: 14; D: NA; J: TRBJ1-5; V: TRBV9; CDR3: CASSVDGGHQPQHF
length: 15; D: TRBD1; J: TRBJ2-5; V: TRBV27; CDR3: CASTRDRGAQETQYF
length: 14; D: NA; J: TRBJ1-6; V: TRBV7-2; CDR3: CASRGGSYNSPLHF
length: 15; D: NA; J: TRBJ1-2; V: TRBV7-9; CDR3: CSSSPVTGTNYGYTF
length: 13; D: NA; J: TRBJ2-1; V: TRBV4-3; CDR3: CASSQASYNEQFF
length: 17; D: TRBD1; J: TRBJ1-4; V: TRBV7-9; CDR3: CASTLTRGLSRGEKLFF
length: 15; D: TRBD1; J: TRBJ2-2; V: TRBV10-3; CDR3: CAISPDRLDTGELFF
length: 14; D: NA; J: TRBJ1-2; V: TRBV6-1; CDR3: CASSEAGHGYGYTF
length: 13; D: NA; J: TRBJ2-7; V: TRBV25-1; CDR3: CASSAGDSYEQYF
length: 16; D: TRBD1; J: TRBJ2-7; V: TRBV28; CDR3: CATSRDRGHPLGEQYF
length: 16; D: NA; J: TRBJ2-3; V: TRBV11-2; CDR3: CASSLLTVSLTDTQYF
length: 15; D: TRBD1; J: TRBJ2-7; V: TRBV4-1; CDR3: CASSFRDRGSYEQYF
length: 15; D: TRBD1; J: TRBJ2-5; V: TRBV6-1; CDR3: CASSDQTGGQETQYF
length: 13; D: NA; J: TRBJ1-1; V: TRBV7-8; CDR3: CASSLTGTTEAFF
length: 16; D: TRBD2; J: TRBJ2-7; V: TRBV5-1; CDR3: CASSSGPSGGTYEQYF
length: 14; D: NA; J: TRBJ2-7; V: TRBV7-9; CDR3: CSSSLDGGTYEQYF
length: 15; D: TRBD2; J: TRBJ2-7; V: TRBV14; CDR3: CASSHPGGSGYEQYF
length: 14; D: NA; J: TRBJ1-5; V: TRBV5-4; CDR3: CASSFGGSNQPQHF
length: 17; D: NA; J: TRBJ1-5; V: TRBV19; CDR3: CASQDIGQSYSNQPQHF
length: 14; D: NA; J: TRBJ2-1; V: TRBV9; CDR3: CASSPWGGRNEQFF
length: 13; D: TRBD2; J: TRBJ2-1; V: TRBV30; CDR3: CAWTSGPYNEQFF
length: 15; D: NA; J: TRBJ1-2; V: TRBV5-1; CDR3: CASSLGGSIAGGYTF
length: 15; D: TRBD1; J: TRBJ2-7; V: TRBV6-5; CDR3: CASSYAQDRDYEQYF
length: 15; D: TRBD2; J: TRBJ2-5; V: TRBV5-1; CDR3: CASSSSGGIQETQYF
length: 15; D: TRBD1; J: TRBJ1-5; V: TRBV5-1; CDR3: CASSPTGESSQPQHF
length: 16; D: NA; J: TRBJ2-1; V: TRBV5-1; CDR3: CASSLEALGSYNEQFF
length: 12; D: NA; J: TRBJ2-1; V: TRBV29-1; CDR3: CSVVRQNNEQFF
length: 16; D: NA; J: TRBJ2-7; V: TRBV6-5; CDR3: CASSYSDQGASYEQYF
length: 19; D: TRBD2; J: TRBJ2-3; V: TRBV10-3; CDR3: CAISESRGATSGSTDTQYF